This T cell receptor (beta chain) emerged from a study of cytomegalovirus exposure and HLA in healthy donors (dated by TCRdb to the late 2010s). Describing the broader study: An earlier analysis of several hundred of the donors reported 276 Gb of sequence data and approximately 120 million unique TCR beta sequences obtained from about 179 million T cells. To decide whether each TCR beta V gene segment behaved as functional or pseudogenic, an earlier analysis of some 600 of the donors relied on high-throughput TCR beta sequencing. Both class I and class II loci were covered by HLA typing, at four-digit resolution. Typing coverage varied by locus: roughly 629-640 donors for A, B, C, DRB1 and DQB1; roughly 510 for DQA1; more than 600 for DPA1; 450 to 480 for DPB1. High-throughput TCR immunosequencing, statistical association of individual TCRs with disease status, and machine learning were combined to predict cytomegalovirus infection status. A separate validation cohort of 100 to 150 different subjects was used in addition to the roughly 620-subject first cohort. Donor age, sex, ethnicity and CMV serostatus were compiled alongside the repertoire data. Approximately 300 gigabases of sequencing data and approximately 91 million unique TCR sequences made up an early release that covered 640 HLA-typed donors. All discovery cohort repertoires had been generated on a single sequencing platform. Rather than using new phenotypic data, the later analysis identified candidate immune exposures from TCR beta sequences and from how often those sequences occurred across donors. The T cell repertoires of some 670 subjects were profiled by immunosequencing and related to cytomegalovirus serostatus. To study patterns of TCR occurrence, a later analysis re-analyzed previously published TCR beta repertoires from 600 to 750 donors and added high-resolution HLA genotyping. Of the 300 to 450 genotyped donors, approximately 83% fell in the genetic ancestry cluster associated with self-reported Caucasian donors. The study aimed to test whether signatures of past pathogen exposure could be identified by cataloging public T cell receptors. A later genetic analysis took genome-wide SNP genotypes for about three fifths of the 666 donors and used that subset as a discovery cohort. On average, about 240,000 unique TCR beta nucleotide sequences were sequenced per donor among more than 350 genotyped donors of the cohort, with around 19% of those sequences being non-productive. Four to six DR-DQ haplotypes were handled as single units for association and clustering because linkage in the cohort was strong. Summary of the overall study and its limitations: Broadly in line with IMGT annotations, most TCR beta V segments showed up in productive rearrangements about 87% or about 30% of the time in an earlier analysis of several hundred of the donors. Strong co-occurrence of HLA alleles, especially DR and DQ, made assigning TCR associations to individual alleles difficult. A later analysis found that TCR association rates varied across HLA loci, with DRB1 alleles showing the most associated TCRs and HLA-C alleles the fewest. The presence/absence analyses assumed that sequencing depth was roughly uniform across donors, and that assumption may not be true. Some IMGT-functional V segments, including TRBV6-2 and TRBV6-3, could not be told apart with the 87-base-pair reads, so those segments were excluded. A later genetic analysis reported fewer N-insertions in productive TCRs among donors in an Asian-associated ancestry cluster than the approximately 700-donor mean. The classifier was reported to diagnose cytomegalovirus status with high specificity and sensitivity in both the original cohort and the validation cohort. The authors suggested that the approach could potentially be generalized to other disease states and immunological phenotypes. A further reported finding was that TCR beta sequences accurately predicted the HLA-A and HLA-B alleles for most subjects in the first cohort. CMV serostatus was the only immune exposure information available for the cohort. Correlated functional status among segregating V segments might reflect linkage disequilibrium, but an unknown experimental factor could not be ruled out. According to a later analysis, parvovirus B19, influenza, CMV and Epstein-Barr virus appeared linked to several top co-occurrence clusters. In a later analysis, most CMV-associated TCR beta chains were found to appear HLA-restricted, with HLA associations seemingly driven largely by CMV exposure. In this cohort, only TCR beta chains were sequenced, and detectable features were limited by the absence of alpha or paired-chain data. While some public TCRs were present in many individuals, most TCR sequences turned up only very rarely across donors. Because HLA typing was unavailable for some donors at each locus, only the typed subset was used in association tests. At a false discovery rate of 0.05, a later analysis linked around 15,000 TCR beta sequences to specific HLA alleles. Because counts were too low, roughly 16 rarely observed V segments, including chromosome 9 orphons, were excluded from the earlier analysis of a few hundred of the donors. A cluster of highly shared sequence variants was judged likely to be a technical artifact of the sequencing pipeline. Compared with equally common non-associated chains, HLA-associated TCR beta chains in a later analysis were more clonally expanded and had lower generation probabilities. A few of the identified cytomegalovirus-associated TCR beta chains were confirmed in vitro to be specific for cytomegalovirus antigens. V-gene and J-gene trimming of TCR beta chains was associated with a missense DCLRE1C variant in a later genetic analysis, and the association was replicated in an independent cohort. In the study, some 160 TCR beta chains were listed as associated with cytomegalovirus.

From its cysteine to its phenylalanine, the CDR3 spans 13 amino acids. Only the CDR3 region is kept as DNA, spanning 39 bases read in frame from base 1. The V and J ends are trimmed by 4 bases and 4 bases, leaving 11 bases between them. CDR1 is given as LNHDA and CDR2 as SQIVND, both from the germline V gene (reference sequence). As regards this clone: Its cognate antigen has yet to be identified. Base-call qualities are not available, and no considerably larger clone is one nucleotide away.

In total, 500 to 700 healthy bone marrow donors made up the cohort. Cohort members were all nominally healthy when sampled, although unrecorded immune exposures were likely present. The donor tested CMV seropositive, placing the donor among the 310 or so seropositive members of the cohort. A peripheral blood sample was collected from each donor, and TCR beta sequencing was performed on peripheral blood mononuclear cells. The Qiagen DNeasy Blood Extraction Kit was used to extract genomic DNA from the blood cell samples. Libraries were prepared through the immunoSEQ multiplex PCR assay. For the multiplex PCR, a mixture combining 60 forward primers for TCR Vbeta segments and 13 reverse primers for TCR Jbeta segments was used. Amplification of the CDR3 region of rearranged TCR beta genes was performed with a multiplex PCR assay on genomic DNA. The amplified TCR beta libraries were sequenced on the Illumina HiSeq System as 87-base-pair reads. The original pipeline was this. In a later analysis, some 80 million unique TCR beta chains were counted across the 690 or so repertoires, and roughly 11 million of these chains were shared by at least two donors. A nearest-neighbor algorithm error-corrected the raw reads and collapsed the reads into unique sequences, merging closely related sequences to remove PCR and sequencing errors. V, D and J gene segments were assigned by aligning CDR3 sequences to IMGT reference sequences. Each retained sequence needed at least a six-nucleotide match to both a V gene segment and a J gene segment. Rearrangements were classified as productive when the CDR3 lacked stop codons and remained in frame with V and J, and all other rearrangements were classified as non-productive. Following IMGT convention, CDR3 was defined as the stretch from the second conserved V-encoded cysteine up to the conserved J-encoded phenylalanine. In an earlier analysis of around 640 of the donors, sequences lacking an unambiguous match to a single V gene segment were excluded. An earlier analysis of fewer than 650 of the donors classified V segments as functional when productive rearrangements were above 56.7% and as segregating when the standard deviation between donors was above 5%. To diagnose cytomegalovirus status from the catalog of TCR beta chain sequences, a statistical classification framework was built. In a later analysis, TCR nucleotide sequences were compared against IMGT/GENE-DB human TR gene sequences so that V and J genes could be assigned. In a later analysis, CDR3 sequences and most-parsimonious VDJ recombination scenarios were assigned using the TCRdist pipeline. In a later analysis, each TCR beta chain was defined by its CDR3 amino acid sequence together with its V-gene family, and reads without a unique V-gene family were excluded. To address suspected cross-contamination and a sequencing artifact, a later analysis removed roughly 640 highly shared, low-generation-probability nucleotide sequences. In a later analysis, a clonal expansion index for each public chain was calculated from normalized within-repertoire ranks of inferred template counts. A later analysis computed generation probabilities with a VDJ recombination model fitted to out-of-frame rearrangements, and checked the results against IGoR. Hypergeometric tests were used in a later analysis to score TCR-TCR, TCR-HLA and TCR-CMV co-occurrence, with a repertoire-size bias correction applied to the TCR pairs. In a later analysis, false discovery rates were estimated by permuting HLA or CMV assignments 20 times. In a later analysis, co-occurring TCRs were grouped using DBSCAN, and TCRdist sequence similarity was added for clustering within HLA-allele-positive subsets. Co-occurrence clustering excluded repertoires with fewer than 30,000 or more than 120,000 public chains, plus five with anomalous nucleotide sharing. TCRdb's version of the immuneACCESS table is confined to in-frame rearrangements and falls short of the full clone set. An unresolved V gene accounts for under half of the shortfall where checked; the remainder is of unknown origin. The D gene and trimming were derived from the DNA, and the V and J assignments and clone size from that table. Recorded for this sample are 100,000 to 150,000 clones; about 80% of them occurred a single time. The ten largest clones capture approximately 9.6% of the sample.

Sample: PBMCs. This chain joins TRBV19 to TRBJ2-7; the D gene is unclear. The sequence was collected from a woman aged 45 to 65 in good health and CMV-seropositive. The CDR3 protein sequence reads: CASSKPGQYEQYF. The DNA sequence reads TGTGCCAGTAGTAAGCCAGGCCAGTACGAGCAGTACTTC.